The source of this T cell receptor (beta chain) is a study of T cell responses to AZD1222 COVID-19 vaccine (dated by TCRdb to the early 2020s). Regarding the complete study: A total of 230 or so trial participants underwent TCR sequencing, of whom 200 to 220 received two doses of AZD1222 and about 26 received two doses of the MenACWY control vaccine. Enrollment into the trials was organized by age into subgroups of 18-55, 56-69 and 70-plus years, and those subgroups contained roughly 150, 30 and 60 TCR-sequenced participants, respectively.

Broader findings and caveats from the paper: Nearly half of unique spike-specific TCRs reportedly recognized epitopes outside regions mutated in the B.1.351 and B.1.1.7 variants. Only 5 to 7 AZD1222 recipients were SARS-CoV-2 seropositive at baseline, limiting conclusions about previously exposed vaccinees. A significant rise in spike-specific TCR breadth and depth was observed after two AZD1222 doses relative to day 0 and relative to MenACWY recipients. Most participants were white British and females outnumbered males, and the authors suggested that clonal diversity may have been underestimated. In the small 56-69-year group, the increase in depth fell short of significance, most likely because of low power. Vaccine-associated CD4 TCRs spanned the whole spike protein, with dominant responses in regions 160-218 and 743-854. Because no samples from the day 14 peak response were available, repertoires could be characterized only after the peak T cell response.

In the paper's terms, the time point label means: about 28 days (+/-7) after the second vaccine dose. Because spike-specific TCR depth and breadth did not differ between the two schedules, AZD1222 recipients who got a second dose at roughly 4 weeks were pooled with those who got a second dose at roughly 12 weeks. Samples from vaccinated people were obtained from the UK trials COV001 and COV002, which included a single-blind randomized controlled phase 2/3 trial of AZD1222 (ChAdOx1 nCoV-19) in healthy adults. Trial participant PBMC samples were collected at day 0 and day 28 after the second dose for TCRbeta chain sequencing. The CDR3 regions of human TCRbeta chains were subjected to immunosequencing. In the paper's pipeline: TCRs in the repertoires were compared against a reference library of SARS-CoV-2-specific TCRs that had been generated with the MIRA antigen-specificity platform. Breadth was defined as the fraction of unique TCRs that were SARS-CoV-2-associated, and depth was defined as the fraction of total T cells that were SARS-CoV-2-associated. Each spike-specific TCR was assigned to its reactive spike region and to a CD4 or CD8 class using the MIRA data. Log10-transformed breadth and depth values were compared by one-way ANOVA with Sidak's multiple comparisons tests. In TCRdb, the immuneACCESS table is reduced to in-frame sequences with V and J assigned. These tables do not hold every clone; where another copy was compared, an unresolved V gene accounts for under half, and the others remain unexplained. The DNA gave D and trimming, while V, J and clone size come from that table. The sample contains fewer than 90,000 clones, 86% of them found a single time. Jointly, the top ten make up about 6% of the sample.

As encoded in the germline V gene, CDR1 is ENHRY while CDR2 is SYGVKD. V and J lose 4 bases and 4 bases, and a span of 8 bases separates them. The CDR3 spans 13 residues, from the cysteine through the phenylalanine. Only the CDR3 DNA stays, 39 bases, in frame from base 1. Turning to this clone: The clone's antigen remains unknown. No qualities accompany the bases; no much larger clone lies one base away.

The source was peripheral blood, collected 28 days after the second AZD1222 dose. The rearranged segments are TRBV10-3 and TRBJ1-5, with no D gene named confidently. The clonotype originates from an adult who received the AZD1222 COVID-19 vaccine. CDR3 loop: CAISGQQNQPQHF. The DNA sequence follows: TGTGCCATCAGTGGACAACAGAATCAGCCCCAGCATTTT.